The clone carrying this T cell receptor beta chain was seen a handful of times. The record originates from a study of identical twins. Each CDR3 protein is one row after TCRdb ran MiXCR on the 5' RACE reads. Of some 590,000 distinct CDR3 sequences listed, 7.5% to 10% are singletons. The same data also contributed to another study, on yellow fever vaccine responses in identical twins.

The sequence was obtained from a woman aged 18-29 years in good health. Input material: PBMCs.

The CDR3 spells CASSLESHYNEQFF. As DNA, the CDR3 is TGTGCCAGCAGCTTAGAGAGTCACTACAATGAGCAGTTCTTC. The chain carries TRBV11-1 and TRBJ2-1; unclear D gene. The CDR3 spans 14 residues. Germline CDR1 and CDR2: SGHAT and FQDESV (reference sequence). With 1 base removed from V and 3 bases from J, the gap between germline ends came to 7 bases.